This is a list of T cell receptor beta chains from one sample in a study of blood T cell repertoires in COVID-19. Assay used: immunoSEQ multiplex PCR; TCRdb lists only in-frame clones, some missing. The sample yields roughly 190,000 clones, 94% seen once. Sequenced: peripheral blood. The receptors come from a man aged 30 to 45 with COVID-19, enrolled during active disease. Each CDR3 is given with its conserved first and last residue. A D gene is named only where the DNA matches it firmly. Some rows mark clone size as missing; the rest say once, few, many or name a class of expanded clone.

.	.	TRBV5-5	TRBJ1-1	CASSQGPRGTEAFF	TGTGCCAGCAGCCAGGGGCCCCGGGGTACTGAAGCTTTCTTT
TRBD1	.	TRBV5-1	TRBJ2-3	CASSPARGGYTDTQYF	TGCGCCAGCTCCCCCGCCCGAGGGGGCTACACAGATACGCAGTATTTT
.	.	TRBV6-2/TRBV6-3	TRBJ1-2	CASSQMGPSYGYTF	TGTGCCAGCAGCCAGATGGGGCCAAGCTATGGCTACACCTTC
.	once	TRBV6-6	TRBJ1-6	CASRSADSSSNSPLHF	TGTGCCAGCAGATCCGCCGACAGTTCCTCCAATTCACCCCTCCACTTT
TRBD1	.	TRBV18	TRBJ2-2	CASSEQGANTGELFF	TGTGCCAGCTCAGAACAGGGGGCGAACACCGGGGAGCTGTTTTTT
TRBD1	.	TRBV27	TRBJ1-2	CASRTDRDYGYTF	TGTGCCAGCAGAACGGACAGGGACTATGGCTACACCTTC
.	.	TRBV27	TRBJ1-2	CASRGQDNYGYTF	TGTGCCAGCAGGGGCCAGGATAACTATGGCTACACCTTC
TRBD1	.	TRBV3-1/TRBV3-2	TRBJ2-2	CASSPETGQMNTGELFF	TGTGCCAGCAGCCCAGAGACGGGACAGATGAACACCGGGGAGCTGTTTTTT
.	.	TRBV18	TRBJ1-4	CASSPPSGPKLFF	TGTGCCAGCTCACCACCGAGCGGCCCAAAACTGTTTTTT
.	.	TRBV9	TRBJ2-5	CASSVDRGTETQYF	TGTGCCAGCAGCGTAGATCGGGGGACAGAGACCCAGTACTTC
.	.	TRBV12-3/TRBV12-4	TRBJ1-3	CASNGGSGNTIYF	TGTGCCAGCAACGGCGGCTCTGGAAACACCATATATTTT
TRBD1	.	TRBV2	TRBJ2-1	CASIRDRGSEQFF	TGTGCCAGCATCCGGGACAGGGGGAGTGAGCAGTTCTTC
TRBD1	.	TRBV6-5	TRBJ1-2	CASRTGQGSGSYTF	TGTGCCAGCAGGACCGGACAGGGGTCGGGAAGCTACACCTTC
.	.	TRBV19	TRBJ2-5	CASSRTVKQETQYF	TGTGCCAGTAGCCGGACAGTAAAACAAGAGACCCAGTACTTC
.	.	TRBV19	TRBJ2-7	CASSKMYRETYEQYF	TGTGCCAGTAGTAAAATGTACAGGGAGACCTACGAGCAGTACTTC
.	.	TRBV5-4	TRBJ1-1	CASSSAGGITEAFF	TGTGCCAGCAGCTCGGCGGGGGGGATCACTGAAGCTTTCTTT
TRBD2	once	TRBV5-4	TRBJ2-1	CASSLTSGGAQYNEQFF	TGTGCCAGCAGCTTGACTAGCGGGGGGGCCCAGTACAATGAGCAGTTCTTC
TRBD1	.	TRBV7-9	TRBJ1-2	CASSLARTGGYTF	TGTGCCAGCAGCTTAGCTAGGACAGGGGGTTACACCTTC
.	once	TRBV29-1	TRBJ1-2	CSVDPAGNNYGYTF	TGCAGCGTTGATCCGGCAGGGAACAACTATGGCTACACCTTC
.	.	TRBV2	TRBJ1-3	CASSGGPLPSGNTIYF	TGTGCCAGCAGCGGGGGGCCTTTACCCAGCGGAAACACCATATATTTT
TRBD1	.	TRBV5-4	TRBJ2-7	CASSPGQGATEQYF	TGTGCCAGCAGCCCCGGGCAGGGGGCTACCGAGCAGTACTTC
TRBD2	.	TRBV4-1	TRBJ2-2	CASSQVAGGTGELFF	TGCGCCAGCAGCCAAGTAGCGGGGGGAACCGGGGAGCTGTTTTTT
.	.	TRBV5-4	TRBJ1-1	CASISEGAGTEAFF	TGTGCCAGCATCTCAGAGGGCGCAGGCACTGAAGCTTTCTTT
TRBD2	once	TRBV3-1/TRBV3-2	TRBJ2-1	CASRVAGGPHNEQFF	TGTGCCAGCAGGGTAGCGGGGGGGCCCCACAATGAGCAGTTCTTC
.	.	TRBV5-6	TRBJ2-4	CASSPYYGGRPANIQYF	TGTGCCAGCAGCCCGTACTACGGGGGGCGCCCGGCAAACATTCAGTACTTC
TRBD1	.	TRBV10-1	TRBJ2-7	CASSGGQGAEEQYF	TGCGCCAGCAGTGGGGGACAGGGGGCGGAAGAGCAGTACTTC
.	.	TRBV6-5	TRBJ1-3	CASTEPSGNTIYF	TGTGCCAGCACGGAGCCTTCTGGAAACACCATATATTTT
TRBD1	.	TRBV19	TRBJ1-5	CASSFGGQGNQPQHF	TGTGCCAGTAGTTTCGGCGGACAGGGTAATCAGCCCCAGCATTTT